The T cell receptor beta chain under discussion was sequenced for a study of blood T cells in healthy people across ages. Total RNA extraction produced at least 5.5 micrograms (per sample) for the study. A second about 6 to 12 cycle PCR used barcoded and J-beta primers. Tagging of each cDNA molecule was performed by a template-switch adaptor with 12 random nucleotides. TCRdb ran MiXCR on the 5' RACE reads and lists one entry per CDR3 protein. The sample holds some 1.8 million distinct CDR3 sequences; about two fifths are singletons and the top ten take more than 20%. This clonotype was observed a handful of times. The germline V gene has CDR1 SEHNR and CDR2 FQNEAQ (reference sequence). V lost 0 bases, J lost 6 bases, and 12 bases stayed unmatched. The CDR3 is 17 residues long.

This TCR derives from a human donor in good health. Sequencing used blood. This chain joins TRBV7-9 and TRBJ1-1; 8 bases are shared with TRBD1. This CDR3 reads CASSLAGRGLFVAEAFF. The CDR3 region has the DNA TGTGCCAGCAGCTTAGCGGGCAGGGGGCTTTTCGTAGCTGAAGCTTTCTTT.